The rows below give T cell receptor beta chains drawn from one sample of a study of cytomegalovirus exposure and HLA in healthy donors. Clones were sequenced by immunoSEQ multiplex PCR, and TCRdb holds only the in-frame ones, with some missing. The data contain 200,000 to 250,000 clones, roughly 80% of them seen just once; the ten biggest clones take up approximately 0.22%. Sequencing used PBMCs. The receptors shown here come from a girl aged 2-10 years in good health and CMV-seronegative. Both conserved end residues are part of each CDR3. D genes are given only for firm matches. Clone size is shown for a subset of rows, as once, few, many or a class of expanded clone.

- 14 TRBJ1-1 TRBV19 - CASSIASGNLGAFF TGTGCCAGTAGTATAGCTTCCGGGAACCTTGGGGCTTTCTTT
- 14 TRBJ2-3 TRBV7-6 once CASSLTGGTDTQYF TGTGCCAGCAGCTTAACGGGAGGCACAGATACGCAGTATTTT
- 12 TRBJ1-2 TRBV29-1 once CSALWGPYGYTF TGCAGCGCTCTCTGGGGGCCCTATGGCTACACCTTC
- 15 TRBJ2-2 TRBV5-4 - CASSWEDKPTGELFF TGTGCCAGCAGCTGGGAGGACAAGCCCACCGGGGAGCTGTTTTTT
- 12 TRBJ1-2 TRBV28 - CASSLSGEGYTF TGTGCCAGCAGTTTATCAGGGGAAGGCTACACCTTC
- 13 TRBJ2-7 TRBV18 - CASSPPTRHEQYF TGTGCCAGCTCACCTCCTACGCGCCACGAGCAGTACTTC
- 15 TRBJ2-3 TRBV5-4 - CASSLGQITTDTQYF TGTGCCAGCAGCTTGGGGCAGATAACCACAGATACGCAGTATTTT
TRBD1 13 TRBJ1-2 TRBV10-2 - CASNSGTAYGYTF TGCGCCAGCAATTCCGGGACAGCCTATGGCTACACCTTC
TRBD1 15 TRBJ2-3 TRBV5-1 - CASSLPRGRADTQYF TGCGCCAGCAGCTTGCCCAGGGGGCGAGCAGATACGCAGTATTTT
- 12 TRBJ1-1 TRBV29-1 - CSVPGMNTEAFF TGCAGCGTTCCAGGGATGAACACTGAAGCTTTCTTT
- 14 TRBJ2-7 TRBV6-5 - CASSYVQGPYEQYF TGTGCCAGCAGTTACGTCCAGGGGCCGTACGAGCAGTACTTC
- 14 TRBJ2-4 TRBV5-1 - CASSLGLAKNIQYF TGCGCCAGCAGCTTGGGACTAGCCAAAAACATTCAGTACTTC
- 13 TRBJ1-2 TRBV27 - CASSPQASYGYTF TGTGCCAGCAGTCCACAGGCCTCGTATGGCTACACCTTC
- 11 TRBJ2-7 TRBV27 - CASRGLNEQYF TGTGCCAGCAGGGGGCTCAACGAGCAGTACTTC
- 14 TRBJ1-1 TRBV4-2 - CASSQGWGGTEAFF TGTGCCAGCAGCCAAGGGTGGGGGGGCACTGAAGCTTTCTTT
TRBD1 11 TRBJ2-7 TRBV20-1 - CSAKQGREQYF TGCAGTGCTAAACAGGGGAGAGAGCAGTACTTC
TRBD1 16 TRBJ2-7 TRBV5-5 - CASSLALGQGNHEQYF TGTGCCAGCAGCTTGGCCCTAGGACAGGGGAATCACGAGCAGTACTTC
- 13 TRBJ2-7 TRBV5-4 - CASSLSPGDEQYF TGTGCCAGCAGCTTATCTCCAGGGGACGAGCAGTACTTC
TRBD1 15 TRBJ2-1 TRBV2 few CASLPGQGVGNEQFF TGTGCCAGCCTCCCGGGACAGGGGGTAGGAAATGAGCAGTTCTTC
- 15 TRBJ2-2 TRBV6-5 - CASSYVAEPPGELFF TGTGCCAGCAGTTACGTCGCGGAGCCACCCGGGGAGCTGTTTTTT
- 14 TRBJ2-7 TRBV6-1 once CASSEGEGGYEQYF TGTGCCAGCAGTGAAGGGGAAGGGGGCTACGAGCAGTACTTC
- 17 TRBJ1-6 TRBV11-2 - CASSKGTRGWIGSPLHF TGTGCCAGCAGCAAGGGAACCAGGGGATGGATTGGTTCACCCCTCCACTTT
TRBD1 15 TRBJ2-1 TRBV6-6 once CASSYSPGGRDEQFF TGTGCCAGCAGTTACTCACCAGGGGGCAGAGATGAGCAGTTCTTC
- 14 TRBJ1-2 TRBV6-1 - CASLPMMTGYGYTF TGTGCCAGCCTCCCTATGATGACTGGCTATGGCTACACCTTC
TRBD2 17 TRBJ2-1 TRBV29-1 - CSVEDQGGTMPYNEQFF TGCAGCGTTGAAGATCAAGGCGGGACTATGCCTTACAATGAGCAGTTCTTC
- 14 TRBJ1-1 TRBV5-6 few CASSFDGGVTEAFF TGTGCCAGCAGCTTTGATGGGGGGGTGACTGAAGCTTTCTTT
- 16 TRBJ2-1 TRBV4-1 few CASSQLESRGDNEQFF TGCGCCAGCAGCCAACTAGAATCCCGTGGAGACAATGAGCAGTTCTTC
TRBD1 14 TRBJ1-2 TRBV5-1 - CASSPTGTGHGYTF TGCGCCAGCAGCCCCACCGGGACAGGGCATGGCTACACCTTC
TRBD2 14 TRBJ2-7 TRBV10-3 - CAISELAGVYEQYF TGTGCCATCAGTGAGCTAGCGGGAGTCTACGAGCAGTACTTC
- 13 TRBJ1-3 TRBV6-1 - CASSEHTRDTIYF TGTGCCAGCAGTGAGCACACTAGGGACACCATATATTTT
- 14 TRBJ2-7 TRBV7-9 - CASSSDRQTYEQYF TGTGCCAGCAGCTCAGACCGACAGACCTACGAGCAGTACTTC
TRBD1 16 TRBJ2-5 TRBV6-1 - CASSVSGTGGRETQYF TGTGCCAGCAGTGTATCCGGGACAGGGGGTAGAGAGACCCAGTACTTC
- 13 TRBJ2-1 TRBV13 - CASTEGVVNEQFF TGTGCCAGCACTGAGGGAGTGGTCAATGAGCAGTTCTTC
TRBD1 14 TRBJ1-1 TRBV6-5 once CASTDRGMNTEAFF TGTGCCAGCACCGACAGGGGAATGAACACTGAAGCTTTCTTT